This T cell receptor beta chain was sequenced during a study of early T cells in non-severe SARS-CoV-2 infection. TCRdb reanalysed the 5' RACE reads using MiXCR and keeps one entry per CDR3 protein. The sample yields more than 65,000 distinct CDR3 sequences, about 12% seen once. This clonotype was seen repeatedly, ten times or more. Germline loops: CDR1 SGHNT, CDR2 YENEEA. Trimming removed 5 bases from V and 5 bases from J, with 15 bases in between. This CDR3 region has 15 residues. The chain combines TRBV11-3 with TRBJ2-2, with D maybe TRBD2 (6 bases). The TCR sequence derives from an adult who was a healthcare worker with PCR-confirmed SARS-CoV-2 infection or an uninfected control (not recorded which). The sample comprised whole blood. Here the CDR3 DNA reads TGTGCCAGCAGCGGACGGGGGTCAGGGACCGGGGAGCTGTTTTTT. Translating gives CASSGRGSGTGELFF.